Listed below are T cell receptor beta chains from one sample, sequenced in a study of shared clonotypes between healthy human individuals. The protocol was immunoSEQ multiplex PCR, while the TCRdb copy is restricted to in-frame clones and leaves out a portion. The sample gives 550,000 to 850,000 clones, about two thirds of which show up once; around 1.7% is in the top ten. Source material: memory CD4+ T cells sorted from blood. These receptors were collected from a woman between 25 and 40 years old in good health. CDR3s include the opening cysteine and the closing phenylalanine or tryptophan. Fields, in order: clone size, V gene, D gene, J gene, CDR3 protein, CDR3 DNA. A D gene is named only where the DNA matches it firmly. Size tells how often a clone was seen (once, few, many) or the class of an expanded clone, and some rows leave it out.

clone_size: -
v_call: TRBV25-1
d_call: -
j_call: TRBJ1-4
cdr3_aa: CASSLSGTNEKLFF
cdr3_nt: TGTGCCAGCAGTCTTTCAGGAACTAATGAAAAACTGTTTTTT

clone_size: -
v_call: TRBV4-2
d_call: TRBD2
j_call: TRBJ2-5
cdr3_aa: CASSQKLAGGRETQYF
cdr3_nt: TGTGCCAGCAGCCAAAAACTAGCGGGAGGGCGGGAGACCCAGTACTTC

clone_size: -
v_call: TRBV7-2
d_call: TRBD2
j_call: TRBJ2-7
cdr3_aa: CASSYGLADNSYEQYF
cdr3_nt: TGTGCCAGCAGCTACGGACTAGCGGATAACTCCTACGAGCAGTACTTC

clone_size: -
v_call: TRBV11-1
d_call: -
j_call: TRBJ1-1
cdr3_aa: CASSLGLGAGAFF
cdr3_nt: TGTGCCAGCAGCTTAGGCCTCGGGGCCGGGGCTTTCTTT

clone_size: -
v_call: TRBV7-8
d_call: -
j_call: TRBJ2-5
cdr3_aa: CASTSRRGLGETQYF
cdr3_nt: TGTGCCAGCACATCTCGGCGGGGTTTGGGTGAGACCCAGTACTTC

clone_size: -
v_call: TRBV4-2
d_call: TRBD2
j_call: TRBJ2-5
cdr3_aa: CASTYGGGPGETQYF
cdr3_nt: TGTGCCAGCACCTACGGGGGAGGGCCAGGAGAGACCCAGTACTTC

clone_size: -
v_call: TRBV5-5
d_call: TRBD1
j_call: TRBJ2-5
cdr3_aa: CASSSLGTGIIETQYF
cdr3_nt: TGTGCCAGCAGCTCCCTTGGGACAGGGATTATAGAGACCCAGTACTTC

clone_size: -
v_call: TRBV15
d_call: TRBD2
j_call: TRBJ2-1
cdr3_aa: CATSGGLAGGNEQFF
cdr3_nt: TGTGCCACCAGCGGCGGACTAGCGGGAGGAAATGAGCAGTTCTTC

clone_size: -
v_call: TRBV6-1
d_call: -
j_call: TRBJ2-2
cdr3_aa: CASSEAGSGELFF
cdr3_nt: TGTGCCAGCAGTGAGGCGGGGTCCGGGGAGCTGTTTTTT

clone_size: few
v_call: TRBV14
d_call: TRBD2
j_call: TRBJ2-7
cdr3_aa: CASSLLAGASYEQYF
cdr3_nt: TGTGCCAGCAGCCTTTTAGCGGGAGCCTCCTACGAGCAGTACTTC

clone_size: -
v_call: TRBV2
d_call: -
j_call: TRBJ2-6
cdr3_aa: CASSEENSGANVLTF
cdr3_nt: TGTGCCAGCAGTGAAGAGAACTCTGGGGCCAACGTCCTGACTTTC

clone_size: -
v_call: TRBV28
d_call: TRBD1
j_call: TRBJ1-3
cdr3_aa: CASILGTGGWNTIYF
cdr3_nt: TGTGCCAGCATCCTGGGGACAGGGGGCTGGAACACCATATATTTT

clone_size: -
v_call: TRBV30
d_call: -
j_call: TRBJ1-1
cdr3_aa: CAWNRVGGTEAFF
cdr3_nt: TGTGCCTGGAATCGCGTAGGGGGAACTGAAGCTTTCTTT

clone_size: once
v_call: TRBV30
d_call: -
j_call: TRBJ1-1
cdr3_aa: CAWSVSTPRAFF
cdr3_nt: TGTGCCTGGAGTGTTAGTACCCCAAGAGCTTTCTTT

clone_size: -
v_call: TRBV10-3
d_call: TRBD2
j_call: TRBJ2-7
cdr3_aa: CAISLSGGAFYEQYF
cdr3_nt: TGTGCCATCAGCCTTAGCGGGGGCGCCTTCTACGAGCAGTACTTC

clone_size: -
v_call: TRBV7-2
d_call: -
j_call: TRBJ1-5
cdr3_aa: CASSPGGRNQPQHF
cdr3_nt: TGTGCCAGCAGCCCTGGGGGGCGAAATCAGCCCCAGCATTTT

clone_size: -
v_call: TRBV6-5
d_call: TRBD2
j_call: TRBJ2-1
cdr3_aa: CASSTVAGAFDEQFF
cdr3_nt: TGTGCCAGCAGTACCGTAGCGGGAGCTTTTGATGAGCAGTTCTTC

clone_size: many
v_call: TRBV7-2
d_call: -
j_call: TRBJ1-1
cdr3_aa: CASSTQRDTEAFF
cdr3_nt: TGTGCCAGCAGCACGCAGAGGGACACTGAAGCTTTCTTT

clone_size: -
v_call: TRBV5-1
d_call: -
j_call: TRBJ2-7
cdr3_aa: CASTQVPQGGGYEQYF
cdr3_nt: TGCGCCAGCACCCAAGTCCCCCAGGGTGGGGGATACGAGCAGTACTTC

clone_size: -
v_call: TRBV10-1
d_call: TRBD2
j_call: TRBJ2-3
cdr3_aa: CASSERGGGTDTQYF
cdr3_nt: TGCGCCAGCAGTGAGAGAGGCGGGGGGACAGATACGCAGTATTTT

clone_size: -
v_call: TRBV28
d_call: -
j_call: TRBJ1-1
cdr3_aa: CASTSESVPSRNTEAFF
cdr3_nt: TGTGCCAGCACTTCGGAATCAGTTCCCTCGCGGAACACTGAAGCTTTCTTT

clone_size: -
v_call: TRBV27
d_call: TRBD2
j_call: TRBJ2-3
cdr3_aa: CASSPTVRIAGVNTQYF
cdr3_nt: TGTGCCAGCAGTCCGACCGTGAGAATAGCGGGAGTAAATACGCAGTATTTT

clone_size: few
v_call: TRBV6-6
d_call: TRBD2
j_call: TRBJ2-3
cdr3_aa: CASSSDLAGSYGTQYF
cdr3_nt: TGTGCCAGCAGTTCAGATCTAGCGGGTTCATACGGTACGCAGTATTTT

clone_size: -
v_call: TRBV5-1
d_call: -
j_call: TRBJ1-2
cdr3_aa: CASSPTSGVGGYTF
cdr3_nt: TGCGCCAGCAGCCCCACGTCGGGGGTTGGTGGCTACACCTTC

clone_size: -
v_call: TRBV28
d_call: TRBD1
j_call: TRBJ2-7
cdr3_aa: CASSRDRATTYEQYF
cdr3_nt: TGTGCCAGCAGTCGGGACAGGGCCACCACCTACGAGCAGTACTTC

clone_size: once
v_call: TRBV18
d_call: -
j_call: TRBJ2-7
cdr3_aa: CASSPLAEADEQYF
cdr3_nt: TGTGCCAGCTCACCCCTGGCCGAGGCCGACGAGCAGTACTTC

clone_size: once
v_call: TRBV4-1
d_call: TRBD2
j_call: TRBJ2-2
cdr3_aa: CASSQDAGGTGELFF
cdr3_nt: TGCGCCAGCAGCCAAGATGCGGGAGGTACCGGGGAGCTGTTTTTT

clone_size: -
v_call: TRBV4-1
d_call: -
j_call: TRBJ2-5
cdr3_aa: CASSQDLQGRETQYF
cdr3_nt: TGCGCCAGCAGCCAAGACTTACAGGGCCGGGAGACCCAGTACTTC

clone_size: few
v_call: TRBV5-1
d_call: TRBD1
j_call: TRBJ2-2
cdr3_aa: CASSPLDRDTGELFF
cdr3_nt: TGCGCCAGCAGCCCCCTGGACAGGGACACCGGGGAGCTGTTTTTT

clone_size: few
v_call: TRBV6-5
d_call: TRBD2
j_call: TRBJ2-3
cdr3_aa: CASSWTSGRAGDTQYF
cdr3_nt: TGTGCCAGCAGTTGGACTAGCGGGAGGGCGGGAGATACGCAGTATTTT

clone_size: -
v_call: TRBV6-1
d_call: -
j_call: TRBJ1-2
cdr3_aa: CASSEGVRASGYTF
cdr3_nt: TGTGCCAGCAGTGAAGGAGTGAGGGCGTCAGGCTACACCTTC

clone_size: -
v_call: TRBV5-1
d_call: TRBD1
j_call: TRBJ1-4
cdr3_aa: CASSPRDRGEKLFF
cdr3_nt: TGCGCCAGCAGCCCGCGGGACAGGGGTGAAAAACTGTTTTTT

clone_size: few
v_call: TRBV27
d_call: TRBD1
j_call: TRBJ2-7
cdr3_aa: CASSLSKGQLYEQYF
cdr3_nt: TGTGCCAGCAGTTTATCGAAGGGACAGCTCTACGAGCAGTACTTC

clone_size: -
v_call: TRBV6-6
d_call: TRBD1
j_call: TRBJ2-5
cdr3_aa: CASSTPGQGVETQYF
cdr3_nt: TGTGCCAGCAGTACCCCGGGACAGGGGGTGGAGACCCAGTACTTC

clone_size: few
v_call: TRBV19
d_call: TRBD2
j_call: TRBJ2-3
cdr3_aa: CASSTGTSRHTDTQYF
cdr3_nt: TGTGCCAGTAGCACGGGGACTAGCCGACACACAGATACGCAGTATTTT

clone_size: -
v_call: TRBV29-1
d_call: -
j_call: TRBJ1-5
cdr3_aa: CSVPGGRNQPQHF
cdr3_nt: TGCAGCGTTCCTGGGGGTAGGAATCAGCCCCAGCATTTT

clone_size: -
v_call: TRBV18
d_call: TRBD2
j_call: TRBJ2-3
cdr3_aa: CASSPTSDVDTQYF
cdr3_nt: TGTGCCAGCTCACCGACTAGCGATGTAGATACGCAGTATTTT

clone_size: -
v_call: TRBV20-1
d_call: -
j_call: TRBJ2-7
cdr3_aa: CSAPLPYEQYF
cdr3_nt: TGCAGTGCCCCTCTTCCCTACGAGCAGTACTTC

clone_size: -
v_call: TRBV7-2
d_call: -
j_call: TRBJ2-5
cdr3_aa: CASSLALMETQYF
cdr3_nt: TGTGCCAGCAGCTTAGCGTTAATGGAGACCCAGTACTTC

clone_size: -
v_call: TRBV18
d_call: -
j_call: TRBJ1-1
cdr3_aa: CASSPGPDLAEAFF
cdr3_nt: TGTGCCAGCTCACCAGGGCCGGATTTGGCTGAAGCTTTCTTT

clone_size: once
v_call: TRBV2
d_call: TRBD1
j_call: TRBJ1-5
cdr3_aa: CASSDRQGSNQPQHF
cdr3_nt: TGTGCCAGCAGCGATAGACAGGGTAGTAATCAGCCCCAGCATTTT

clone_size: few
v_call: TRBV6-5
d_call: -
j_call: TRBJ2-5
cdr3_aa: CASSYGDTRVETQYF
cdr3_nt: TGTGCCAGCAGTTACGGGGACACACGGGTCGAGACCCAGTACTTC

clone_size: -
v_call: TRBV27
d_call: TRBD2
j_call: TRBJ2-1
cdr3_aa: CASSSPGLAINEQFF
cdr3_nt: TGTGCCAGCAGTTCCCCGGGACTAGCGATAAATGAGCAGTTCTTC

clone_size: -
v_call: TRBV7-9
d_call: -
j_call: TRBJ1-1
cdr3_aa: CASSFFRGVGGGTEAFF
cdr3_nt: TGTGCCAGCAGCTTCTTCCGAGGAGTCGGGGGCGGGACTGAAGCTTTCTTT

clone_size: -
v_call: TRBV19
d_call: -
j_call: TRBJ1-5
cdr3_aa: CASSIFTSNQPQHF
cdr3_nt: TGTGCCAGTAGTATATTTACGAGCAATCAGCCCCAGCATTTT